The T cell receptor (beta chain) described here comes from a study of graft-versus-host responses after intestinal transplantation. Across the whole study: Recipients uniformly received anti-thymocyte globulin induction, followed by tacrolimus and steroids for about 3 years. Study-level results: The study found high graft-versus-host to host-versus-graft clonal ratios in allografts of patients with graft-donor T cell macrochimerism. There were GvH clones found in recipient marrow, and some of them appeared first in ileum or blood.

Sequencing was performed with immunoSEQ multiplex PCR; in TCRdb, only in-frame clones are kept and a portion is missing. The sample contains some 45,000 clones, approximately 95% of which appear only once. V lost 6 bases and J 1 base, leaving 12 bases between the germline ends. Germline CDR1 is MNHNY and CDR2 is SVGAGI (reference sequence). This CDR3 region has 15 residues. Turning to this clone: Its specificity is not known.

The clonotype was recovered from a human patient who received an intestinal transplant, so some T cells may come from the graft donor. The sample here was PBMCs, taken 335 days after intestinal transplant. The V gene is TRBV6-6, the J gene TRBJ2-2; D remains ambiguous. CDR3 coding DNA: TGTGCCAGCAGCCGAGACATGCTGAACACCGGGGAGCTGTTTTTT. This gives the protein CASSRDMLNTGELFF.